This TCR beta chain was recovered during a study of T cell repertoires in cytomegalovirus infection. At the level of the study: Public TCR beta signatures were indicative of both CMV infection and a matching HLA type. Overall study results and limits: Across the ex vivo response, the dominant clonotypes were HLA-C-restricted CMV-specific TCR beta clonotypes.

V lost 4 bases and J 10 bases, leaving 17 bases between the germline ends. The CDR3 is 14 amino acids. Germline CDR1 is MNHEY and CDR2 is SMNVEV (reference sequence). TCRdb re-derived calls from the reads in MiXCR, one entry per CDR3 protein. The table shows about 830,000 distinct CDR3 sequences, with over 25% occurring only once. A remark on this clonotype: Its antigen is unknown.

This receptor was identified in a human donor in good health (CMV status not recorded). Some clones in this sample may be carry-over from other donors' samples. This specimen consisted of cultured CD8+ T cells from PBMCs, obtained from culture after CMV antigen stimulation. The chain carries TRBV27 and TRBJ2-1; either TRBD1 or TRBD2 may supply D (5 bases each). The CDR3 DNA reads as TGTGCCAGCAGTTCCCGGACGGGCTGGGGGGAGCAGTTCTTC. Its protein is CASSSRTGWGEQFF.